The clone carrying this T cell receptor beta chain was picked up one time. Its cognate antigen is unknown. A much larger clone lies one base from this, so it may be a read error. In the naive CD8 group, cells lacked CD45RO and were positively selected for CCR7, so terminally differentiated effector memory CD45RA+ cells were left out. Study donors comprised healthy, HIV-negative adults devoid of recent acute infection or vaccination. Sequencing was performed with immunoSEQ multiplex PCR; in TCRdb, only in-frame clones are kept and a portion is missing. Altogether about 870,000 clones are present, approximately 92% being singletons, with the ten largest covering around 24%. The data are from a study of shared clonotypes between healthy human individuals. Points from the study as a whole: Relative to their counterparts shared across all four donors, non-shared clonotypes exhibited diminished generation probabilities. Naive subsets tended to show greater estimated richness than memory subsets.

V gave up 1 base and J gave up 2 bases, with 3 bases separating them. The CDR3 spans 12 residues. In germline, CDR1 is SGHTA, CDR2 FQGNSA. The chain links TRBV7-2 to TRBJ2-7; D is unresolved. Sequencing was done on a sample of naive CD8+ T cells sorted from blood. This TCR derives from a man younger than 40 in good health. CDR3 amino acids: CASSLGTYEQYF. CDR3 bases: TGTGCCAGCAGCTTAGGGACCTACGAGCAGTACTTC.